One sample yielded the 4 T cell receptor beta chains listed below, sequenced in a study of pediatric ulcerative colitis. Method: immunoSEQ multiplex PCR; TCRdb's copy keeps in-frame clones and lacks some. The table lists about 60,000 clones, over 80% of them singletons. Material: blood. Receptors originate from a boy younger than 18 who was a control in a study of pediatric ulcerative colitis.

The CDR3 loop reads CATSRDEGGDEKLFF. The CDR3 DNA follows: TGTGCCACCAGCAGAGATGAAGGGGGCGATGAAAAACTGTTTTTT. The genes are TRBV15 and TRBJ1-4, with TRBD1 matching over 7 bases. V was clipped by 0 bases and J by 6 bases; unmatched bases: 4. There are 15 residues in the CDR3. Germline lookup yields CDR1 LNHNV and CDR2 YYDKDF (reference sequence).

The chain couples TRBV7-6 to TRBJ1-2, with D maybe TRBD1 (5 bases). The ends were cut back, 4 bases at V and 1 base at J, with 10 bases in the middle. The germline V gene encodes CDR1 SGHVS and CDR2 FNYEAQ. CDR3 length: 14 amino acids. The CDR3 reads CASSSLGGNYGYTF. The CDR3, as DNA: TGTGCCAGCAGCTCCCTGGGGGGTAACTATGGCTACACCTTC.

The J gene is TRBJ2-1, the V gene TRBV28, with 11 bases fitting TRBD2. Germline assignment: CDR1 MDHEN and CDR2 SYDVKM. There are 18 residues in the CDR3. V lost 5 bases and J lost 8; bases outside the gene matches: 17. The CDR3: CASSQVPLLAGGWDEQFF. CDR3 nucleotide sequence: TGTGCCAGCAGTCAGGTCCCCCTCCTAGCGGGAGGTTGGGATGAGCAGTTCTTC.

The V gene is TRBV13, the J gene TRBJ2-3; D possibly corresponds to TRBD1 (6 bases). CDR3 size: 15 residues. CDR1 and CDR2 (germline): PRHDT, FYEKMQ (reference sequence). Trimming removed 4 bases at V and 6 bases at J, with 17 bases between. This chain's CDR3 is CASSSTGLLVDTQYF. CDR3 sequence (DNA): TGTGCCAGCAGCTCAACAGGGTTACTGGTGGATACGCAGTATTTT.